This record covers a single T cell receptor (beta chain). Antigen unknown. Per germline, CDR1 MNHEY and CDR2 SMNVEV (reference sequence). The CDR3 length is 14 residues. The ends were cut back, 4 bases at V and 5 bases at J, with 14 bases in the middle. This specimen comes from a study of STAT5B mutations in CD4+ large granular lymphocyte leukemia. Whole-study context: Among healthy donors, a particular HLA allele went with more CDR3 'QG' motifs.

The study's findings and limits: No patients shared main leukemic clonotypes, though around 25% appeared at low frequency elsewhere. 8/27 top patient clones versus 2/35 control clones were TRBV06-family.

Here immunoSEQ multiplex PCR was the method, and the copy in TCRdb shows in-frame clones only, minus some. Of approximately 20,000 clones listed, 84% are singletons. This chain joins TRBV27 and TRBJ2-5; D may be TRBD1 (6 bases). Sequenced: CD4+ T cells from blood buffy coats. This TCR came from a human donor in good health. CDR3 bases: TGTGCCAGCAGTTCGAACAGGGTTGCGGAGACCCAGTACTTC. It translates to CASSSNRVAETQYF.